The sequence of this T cell receptor beta chain was determined in a study of persistence of HIV-infected CD4 T cells. Overall study: Suppressive ART had lasted a median of roughly eight years. Up to about 180 mL blood was drawn at multiple time points; a couple of donors had single-time leukapheresis. The study, taken as a whole, reports: Rare CMV-responding cells carrying HIV-1 proviruses were not analyzed separately for TCR.

Details on this clone: Antigen unknown.

Stimulation used 8.5 to 10 ug/mL lysate from CMV-infected fibroblasts. Sorting of responding CD4+ T cells relied on upregulated CD40 ligand together with CD69. The libraries were made with immunoSEQ version 4 in survey mode. Template was genomic DNA at 10 ng/uL, with up to roughly 1 ug used per sample. Clones were read by immunoSEQ multiplex PCR, and TCRdb kept only the in-frame ones, dropping some. This sample carries 10,000 to 15,000 clones, about 65% of them seen once, and the ten largest clones take 17%. This CDR3 has 13 amino acids. Germline loops: CDR1 SGHTA, CDR2 FQGTGA. V shed 5 bases and J shed 6 bases, with 13 bases lying between them.

The receptor's source is an adult man with HIV who was CMV-seropositive. This chain links TRBV7-3 with TRBJ1-2, with a possible D match to TRBD1 (5 bases). The material sequenced was CD4+ T cells sorted from PBMCs after roughly 18-hour stimulation, taken from a patient who received antiretroviral therapy. This CDR3 reads CASSTTGFHGYTF. Here the CDR3 DNA reads TGTGCCAGCAGCACCACAGGATTCCATGGCTACACCTTC. Full variable domain (outside the CDR3, taken from reference TRBV7-3 and TRBJ1-2): GAGVSQTPSNKVTEKGKYVELRCDPISGHTALYWYRQSLGQGPEFLIYFQGTGAADDSGLPNDRFFAVRPEGSVSTLKIQRTERGDSAVYLCASSTTGFHGYTFGSGTRLTVV.